One sample yielded the 25 T cell receptor beta chains listed below, sequenced in a study of beta chain features in type 1 diabetes. Since all of the isolated RNA was reverse transcribed, expressed TCRB transcripts were what got sequenced. Some clones are missing from TCRdb's copy, which holds only in-frame ones; the method was immunoSEQ multiplex PCR. The sample yields under 500,000 clones, approximately 31% seen once. Material: naive CD4+ T cells from blood. Receptors originate from a man younger than 35 in good health.

The chain has TRBV9 and TRBJ2-1; D might be TRBD2 (6 bases). CDR3 length: 16 residues. Germline V gene sequence: CDR1 SGDLS, CDR2 YYNGEE. V lost 2 bases to trimming and J lost 0 bases, with 12 bases between them. The CDR3: CASSVAGPPSYNEQFF. As DNA, the CDR3 is TGTGCCAGCAGCGTGGCGGGGCCTCCCTCCTACAATGAGCAGTTCTTC.

The sample holds a few counts of this clone. The chain recombines TRBV30 with TRBJ2-7; 9 positions match TRBD1. With V trimmed by 4 bases and J by 2 bases, 6 bases remained unmatched. Per germline, CDR1 GTSNPN and CDR2 SVGIG (reference sequence). The CDR3 is 14 residues long. The CDR3 spells CAWTADRGPYEQYF. DNA of the CDR3: TGTGCCTGGACCGCGGACAGGGGACCCTACGAGCAGTACTTC.

Points on this clone: Other DNA sequences in the same sample also yield this CDR3. The chain employs TRBV5-1 and TRBJ2-7; 7 bases are shared with TRBD1. Germline CDR1 and CDR2: SGHRS and YFSETQ. The ends lost 0 bases at V and 2 bases at J; junction bases unmatched: 2. The CDR3 loop spans 14 amino acids. The CDR3 here is CASSLDRGTYEQYF. As DNA, the CDR3 is TGCGCCAGCAGCTTGGACAGGGGAACCTACGAGCAGTACTTC.

In this sample, this clone turned up a few times. The chain is built from TRBV20-1 and TRBJ2-4; no reliable D call. Trimming left V 5 bases short and J 6 bases short, with 8 bases between. CDR1 is DFQATT, CDR2 SNEGSKA, per germline (reference sequence). There are 11 residues in the CDR3. For the CDR3, the DNA is TGCAGTGCTCAAGAAAGAAACATTCAGTACTTC. This codes for CSAQERNIQYF.

This clone was counted only a few times. This sequence joins TRBV7-9 and TRBJ2-6; D is unresolved. The CDR3 has 15 amino acids. Germline V CDR1 and CDR2: SEHNR, FQNEAQ (reference sequence). The ends were cut back, 1 base at V and 0 bases at J, with 4 bases in the middle. The CDR3 here is CASSLGASGANVLTF. Written as DNA, the CDR3 is TGTGCCAGCAGCTTAGGGGCCTCTGGGGCCAACGTCCTGACTTTC.

A remark on this clone: This may stem from a read error, because a much larger clone lies one nucleotide away. The V call is TRBV5-1, the J call TRBJ1-1; no reliable D call. In germline, CDR1 is SGHRS, CDR2 YFSETQ. V lost 4 bases to trimming and J lost 1 base, with 8 bases between them. The CDR3 length is 13 residues. The CDR3 region is CASSPGGNTEAFF. CDR3 nucleotides: TGCGCCAGCAGCCCGGGCGGGAACACTGAAGCTTTCTTT. Full variable domain (missing parts from reference TRBV5-1 and TRBJ1-1): KAGVTQTPRYLIKTRGQQVTLSCSPISGHRSVSWYQQTPGQGLQFLFEYFSETQRNKGNFPGRFSGRQFSNSRSEMNVSTLELGDSALYLCASSPGGNTEAFFGQGTRLTVV.

The V and J genes are TRBV6-1 and TRBJ2-7; 7 positions match TRBD1. This CDR3 region has 15 residues. Trimming at V came to 2 bases and at J to 2 bases, leaving 6 bases not matched to a gene. Germline V gene lookup returns CDR1 MNHNS and CDR2 SASEGT. The CDR3 nucleotides are TGTGCCAGCAGTGAAAGGATGGACAGGACCTACGAGCAGTACTTC. It specifies CASSERMDRTYEQYF.

The chain carries TRBV30 and TRBJ1-4, with D unclear. The CDR3 runs 11 residues. Germline V lookup: CDR1 GTSNPN, CDR2 SVGIG (reference sequence). The V and J ends lost 3 bases and 10 bases respectively, with 9 bases between them. The CDR3 is CAWSRGGKLFF. The CDR3 DNA follows: TGTGCCTGGAGCCGGGGAGGAAAACTGTTTTTT.

This clone was seen only a few times. The genes are TRBV5-1 and TRBJ2-7, with no clear D. The CDR3 has 14 amino acids. Germline CDR1 SGHRS, CDR2 YFSETQ. Trimming removed 0 bases at V and 8 bases at J, with 15 bases between. Here the CDR3 DNA reads TGCGCCAGCAGCTTGGAGTCCCTCCTGAGCAAGCAGTACTTC. Its translation is CASSLESLLSKQYF.

This clone was seen more than once but under ten times. The V gene is TRBV11-2, the J gene TRBJ1-2; D remains unclear. V gave up 6 bases and J gave up 1 base, with 12 bases separating them. CDR3 length equals 14 residues. Germline V gene data show CDR1 as SGHAT and CDR2 as FQNNGV. Here the CDR3 DNA reads TGTGCCAGCAGTAACAGCGGGGTTAACTATGGCTACACCTTC. This codes for CASSNSGVNYGYTF.

This chain connects TRBV29-1 to TRBJ1-2; 7 positions agree with TRBD1. J was trimmed by 4 bases and V by 6 bases; bases with no gene match: 5. Germline CDR1 and CDR2: SQVTM and ANQGSEA. The CDR3 consists of 12 residues. The CDR3 nucleotides are TGCAGCGTCGTGGGACAGTCCTATGGCTACACCTTC. Translating it yields CSVVGQSYGYTF. The full variable domain, completed using reference TRBV29-1 and TRBJ1-2, is SAVISQKPSRDICQRGTSLTIQCQVDSQVTMMFWYRQQPGQSLTLIATANQGSEATYESGFVIDKFPISRPNLTFSTLTVSNMSPEDSSIYLCSVVGQSYGYTFGSGTRLTVV.

V is TRBV18 and J is TRBJ2-1; D possibly corresponds to TRBD2 (5 bases). CDR1 KGHSH and CDR2 LQKENI come from the germline V gene. V was cut by 0 bases and J by 9 bases, with 12 bases left in between. The CDR3 is made up of 14 amino acids. This CDR3 is CASSPPASWTEQFF. In nucleotides, the CDR3 is TGTGCCAGCTCACCACCGGCTAGCTGGACTGAGCAGTTCTTC.

This clone was seen a handful of times. The gene calls are TRBV7-2 and TRBJ2-7; a possible D gene is TRBD2 (5 bases). This CDR3 spans 14 amino acids. In germline, CDR1 is SGHTA, CDR2 FQGNSA. Trimming cost V 0 bases and J 6 bases, with 12 bases left between them. CDR3 residues: CASSLAPTSREQYF. CDR3 coding DNA: TGTGCCAGCAGCTTAGCGCCCACTAGTCGCGAGCAGTACTTC. Complete variable domain (other parts from reference TRBV7-2 and TRBJ2-7): GAGVSQSPSNKVTEKGKDVELRCDPISGHTALYWYRQSLGQGLEFLIYFQGNSAPDKSGLPSDRFSAERTGGSVSTLTIQRTQQEDSAVYLCASSLAPTSREQYFGPGTRLTVT.

A few counts support this clone. The genes are TRBV5-6 and TRBJ2-4, with no clear D. V was pared by 4 bases and J by 6 bases, with 14 bases between. This CDR3 is built from 14 residues. The V gene's germline CDR1 is SGHDT and CDR2 YYEEEE. This CDR3 reads CASSPLEQANIQYF. The CDR3 coding sequence is TGTGCCAGCAGCCCCCTAGAGCAGGCAAACATTCAGTACTTC.

The genes are TRBV30 and TRBJ2-7, with unresolved D. The V end lost 0 bases, the J end lost 5 bases, and 11 bases lay between the germline ends. The CDR3 totals 13 residues. The germline gives CDR1 GTSNPN, CDR2 SVGIG (reference sequence). The CDR3 reads CAWSVGQLHEQYF. CDR3 DNA: TGTGCCTGGAGTGTAGGGCAACTCCACGAGCAGTACTTC.

This clone was observed a handful of times. The V gene is TRBV7-9, the J gene TRBJ2-7; D unresolved. The V end lost 2 bases, the J end lost 4 bases, and 9 bases lay between the germline ends. Per germline, CDR1 SEHNR and CDR2 FQNEAQ (reference sequence). This CDR3 comprises 13 residues. The CDR3 DNA reads TGTGCCAGCAGCTTATCAGATAGGTACGAGCAGTACTTC. Residues: CASSLSDRYEQYF.

This clone was seen a few times. CDR3 nucleotides: TGTGCCAGCAGCAATGGTGGGAAAACCTACGAGCAGTACTTC. Protein product: CASSNGGKTYEQYF. The chain links TRBV6-6 to TRBJ2-7; no clear D gene. Trimming took 6 bases from V and 2 from J, leaving 14 bases between them. This CDR3 has 14 amino acids. The germline gives CDR1 MNHNY, CDR2 SVGAGI (reference sequence).

This clone occurred a few times. The gene calls are TRBV7-2 and TRBJ1-5, with D perhaps TRBD1 (5 bases). Deletions cut 5 bases from V and 2 bases from J, with 13 bases between. Germline CDR1 and CDR2: SGHTA and FQGNSA. This CDR3 region has 15 residues. CDR3 sequence reads: CASSQRSGGNQPQHF. CDR3 in DNA: TGTGCCAGCAGCCAAAGGTCGGGGGGCAATCAGCCCCAGCATTTT.

This clone came up a few times. Additional DNA sequences in this sample encode the identical CDR3. The chain is built from TRBV18 and TRBJ2-3; perhaps TRBD1 as D (5 bases). Trimming took 0 bases from V and 6 from J, leaving 7 bases between them. The length of the CDR3 is 13 residues. In germline, CDR1 is KGHSH, CDR2 LQKENI. In nucleotides, the CDR3 is TGTGCCAGCTCACCACCAGGGGCGGATACGCAGTATTTT. Translation gives CASSPPGADTQYF.

This clone has only a few counts. The DNA of the CDR3 is TGTGCCAGTAGTATACTCGTGCCGAGCTCCTACAATGAGCAGTTCTTC. The encoded protein is CASSILVPSSYNEQFF. This chain connects TRBV19 to TRBJ2-1; no reliable D call. V gave up 2 bases and J gave up 0 bases, with 11 bases separating them. The V gene's germline CDR1 is LNHDA and CDR2 SQIVND (reference sequence). The CDR3 spans 16 residues.

V usage is TRBV4-2 and J usage is TRBJ2-7, with D perhaps TRBD1 (6 bases). V lost 2 bases, J lost 2 bases, and 10 bases lay in between. The CDR3 runs 14 residues. Per germline, CDR1 LGHNA and CDR2 YNFKEQ. CDR3 sequence (DNA): TGTGCCAGCAGCCAATTAGGGACAACCTACGAGCAGTACTTC. As protein: CASSQLGTTYEQYF.

V is TRBV10-3 and J is TRBJ2-7; 10 positions agree with TRBD2. This CDR3 is 16 amino acids long. V gave up 4 bases and J gave up 3 bases; unmatched junction bases: 9. Looked up from germline, CDR1 is ENHRY and CDR2 is SYGVKD. Here the CDR3 DNA reads TGTGCCATCAGTGGGGTGGGCGGACTAGCGGTCTACGAGCAGTACTTC. Its protein is CAISGVGGLAVYEQYF.

This clone was seen only a few times. In the same sample, other DNA sequences code for this CDR3. V usage is TRBV9 and J usage is TRBJ2-1, with TRBD1 as a possible D gene (6 bases). This CDR3 spans 14 amino acids. Per the germline V gene, CDR1 is SGDLS and CDR2 is YYNGEE. The V gene lost 2 bases and the J gene lost 2 bases, with 8 bases spanning the gap. The CDR3 coding sequence is TGTGCCAGCAGCGTGGCAGGGGCCTACAATGAGCAGTTCTTC. Its protein is CASSVAGAYNEQFF.

The gene calls are TRBV28 and TRBJ1-5, with D tentatively TRBD1 (5 bases). The CDR3 runs 14 residues. Per the germline V gene, CDR1 is MDHEN and CDR2 is SYDVKM. V lost 10 bases and J lost 4, with 17 bases in between. CDR3 in amino acids: CANKGSGANQPQHF. Written as DNA, the CDR3 is TGTGCCAACAAGGGATCTGGGGCTAATCAGCCCCAGCATTTT.

This clone was found a few times. The chain's CDR3 is CASSVEGSSAYEQYF. The CDR3 nucleotides are TGTGCCAGCAGCGTAGAGGGCTCAAGTGCCTACGAGCAGTACTTC. The chain is built from TRBV9 and TRBJ2-7; D not resolved. Trimming stripped 0 bases from V and 2 bases from J, with 12 bases between. Germline V CDR1 and CDR2: SGDLS, YYNGEE. The CDR3 consists of 15 residues.